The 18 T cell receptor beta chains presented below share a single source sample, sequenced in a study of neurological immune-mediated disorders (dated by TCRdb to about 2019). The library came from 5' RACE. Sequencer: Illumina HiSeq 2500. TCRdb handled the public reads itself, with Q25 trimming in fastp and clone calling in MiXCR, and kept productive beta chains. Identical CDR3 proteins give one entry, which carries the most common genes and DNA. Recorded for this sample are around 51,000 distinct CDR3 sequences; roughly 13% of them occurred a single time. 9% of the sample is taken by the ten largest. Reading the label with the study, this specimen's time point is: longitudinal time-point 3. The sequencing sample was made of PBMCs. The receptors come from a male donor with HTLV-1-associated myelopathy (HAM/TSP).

This CDR3 is CASSEGYEQFF. The CDR3 nucleotides are TGCGCCAGCAGTGAGGGGTATGAGCAGTTCTTC. J is TRBJ2-1 and V is TRBV10-1, with D uncertain. Germline lookup yields CDR1 WNHNN and CDR2 SYGVQD (reference sequence). The CDR3 covers 11 residues. Trimming stripped 2 bases from V and 8 bases from J, with 4 bases between.

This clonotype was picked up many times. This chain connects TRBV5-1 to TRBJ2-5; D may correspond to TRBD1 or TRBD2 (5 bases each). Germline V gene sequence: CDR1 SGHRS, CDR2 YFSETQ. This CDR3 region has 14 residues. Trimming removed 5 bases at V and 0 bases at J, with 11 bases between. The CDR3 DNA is TGCGCCAGCAGACGGGGCCTCTACCAAGAGACCCAGTACTTC. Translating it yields CASRRGLYQETQYF.

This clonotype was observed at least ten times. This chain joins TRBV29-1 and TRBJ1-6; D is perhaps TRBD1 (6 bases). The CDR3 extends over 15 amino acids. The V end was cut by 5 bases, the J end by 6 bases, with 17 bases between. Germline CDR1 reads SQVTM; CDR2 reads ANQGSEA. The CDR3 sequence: CSVSVAGQPNSPLHF. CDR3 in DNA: TGCAGCGTTAGTGTGGCGGGACAACCTAATTCACCCCTCCACTTT.

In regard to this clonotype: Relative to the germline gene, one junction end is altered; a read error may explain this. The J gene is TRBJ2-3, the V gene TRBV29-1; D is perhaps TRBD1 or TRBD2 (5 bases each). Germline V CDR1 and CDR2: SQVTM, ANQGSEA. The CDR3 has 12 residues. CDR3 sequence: CSPTGGTDKQYF. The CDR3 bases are TGCAGCCCCACTGGGGGTACAGATAAGCAGTATTTT.

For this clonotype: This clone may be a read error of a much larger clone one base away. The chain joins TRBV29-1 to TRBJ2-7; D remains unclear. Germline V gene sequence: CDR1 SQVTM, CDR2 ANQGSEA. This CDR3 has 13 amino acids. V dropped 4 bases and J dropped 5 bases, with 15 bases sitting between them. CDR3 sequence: CSVVLRIWDEQYF. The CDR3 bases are TGCAGCGTTGTTCTCCGGATCTGGGACGAGCAGTACTTC.

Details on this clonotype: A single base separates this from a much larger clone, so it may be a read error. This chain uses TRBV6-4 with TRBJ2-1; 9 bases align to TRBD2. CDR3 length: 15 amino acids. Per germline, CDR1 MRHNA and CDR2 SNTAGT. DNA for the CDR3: TGTGCCAGCAGTGACTCTAGCGGGGGCTACAATAAGCAGTTCTTC. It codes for CASSDSSGGYNKQFF.

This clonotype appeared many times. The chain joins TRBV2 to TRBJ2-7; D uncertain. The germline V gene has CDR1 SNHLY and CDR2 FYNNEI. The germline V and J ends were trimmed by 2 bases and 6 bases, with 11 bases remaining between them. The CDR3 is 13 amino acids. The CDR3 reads CASSERSLGEQYF. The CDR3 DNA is TGTGCCAGCAGTGAAAGGTCCCTGGGCGAGCAGTACTTC.

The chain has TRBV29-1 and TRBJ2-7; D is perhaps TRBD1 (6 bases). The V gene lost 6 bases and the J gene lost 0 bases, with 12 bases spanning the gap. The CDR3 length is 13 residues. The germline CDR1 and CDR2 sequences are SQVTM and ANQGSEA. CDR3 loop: CSVGQTFSYEQYF. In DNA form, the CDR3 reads TGCAGCGTAGGACAGACTTTCTCCTACGAGCAGTACTTC.

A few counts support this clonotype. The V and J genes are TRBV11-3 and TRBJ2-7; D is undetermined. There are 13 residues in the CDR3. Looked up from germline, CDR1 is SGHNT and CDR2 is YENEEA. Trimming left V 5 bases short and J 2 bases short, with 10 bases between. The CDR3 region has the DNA TGTGCCAGCAGCCCCGGGCGGACCTACGAGCAGTACTTC. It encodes CASSPGRTYEQYF. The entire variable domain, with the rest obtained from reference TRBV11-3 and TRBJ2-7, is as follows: EAGVVQSPRYKIIEKKQPVAFWCNPISGHNTLYWYLQNLGQGPELLIRYENEEAVDDSQLPKDRFSAERLKGVDSTLKIQPAELGDSAVYLCASSPGRTYEQYFGPGTRLTVT.

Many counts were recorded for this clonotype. The CDR3 region is CSATGGDSNEKLFF. CDR3 sequence (DNA): TGCAGTGCGACGGGCGGGGACAGTAATGAAAAACTGTTTTTT. This chain joins TRBV20-1 and TRBJ1-4; 7 nucleotides line up with TRBD1. The germline CDR1 and CDR2 sequences are DFQATT and SNEGSKA (reference sequence). The CDR3 sequence is 14 residues long. V trimming: 6 bases; J trimming: 4 bases; junction bases outside the gene matches: 8.

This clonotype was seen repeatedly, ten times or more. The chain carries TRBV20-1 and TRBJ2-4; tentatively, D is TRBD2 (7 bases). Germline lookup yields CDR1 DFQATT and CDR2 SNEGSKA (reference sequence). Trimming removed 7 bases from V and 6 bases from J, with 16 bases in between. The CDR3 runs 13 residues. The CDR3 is CSEQGGGSNIQYF. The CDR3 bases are TGCAGTGAACAGGGAGGGGGATCAAACATTCAGTACTTC.

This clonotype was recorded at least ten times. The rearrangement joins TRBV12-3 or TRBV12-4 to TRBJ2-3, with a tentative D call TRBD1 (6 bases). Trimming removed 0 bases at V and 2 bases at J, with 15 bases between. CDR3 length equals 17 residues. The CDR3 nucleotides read TGTGCCAGCAGTTTAGCTTCAGGGGTGTGGCCCACAGATACGCAGTATTTT. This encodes CASSLASGVWPTDTQYF.

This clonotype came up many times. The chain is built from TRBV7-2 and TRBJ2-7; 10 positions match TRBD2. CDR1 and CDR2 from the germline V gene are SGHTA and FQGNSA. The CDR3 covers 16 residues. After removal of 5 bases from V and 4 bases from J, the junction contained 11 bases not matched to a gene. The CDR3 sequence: CASSIDSGGTPYEQYF. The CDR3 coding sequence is TGTGCCAGCAGCATAGATAGCGGGGGGACGCCATACGAGCAGTACTTC.

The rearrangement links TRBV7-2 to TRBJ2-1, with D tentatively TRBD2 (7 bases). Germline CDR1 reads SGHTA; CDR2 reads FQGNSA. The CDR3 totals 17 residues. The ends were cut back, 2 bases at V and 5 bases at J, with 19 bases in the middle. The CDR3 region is CASSLFGWRGLDNEQFF. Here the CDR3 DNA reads TGTGCCAGCAGCTTATTCGGGTGGCGGGGGCTAGACAATGAGCAGTTCTTC.

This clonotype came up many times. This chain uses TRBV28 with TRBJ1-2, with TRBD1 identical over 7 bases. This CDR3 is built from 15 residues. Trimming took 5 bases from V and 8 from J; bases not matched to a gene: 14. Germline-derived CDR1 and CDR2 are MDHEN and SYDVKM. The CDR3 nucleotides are TGTGCCAGCAGTCCCACCCAACAGGGGTCGGGGGGCTACACCTTC. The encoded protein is CASSPTQQGSGGYTF.

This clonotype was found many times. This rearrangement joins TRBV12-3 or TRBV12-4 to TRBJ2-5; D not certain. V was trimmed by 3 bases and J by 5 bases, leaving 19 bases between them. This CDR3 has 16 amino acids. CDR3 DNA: TGTGCCAGCAGTTTGAATGACCCCGGGCAAGCGGAGACCCAGTACTTC. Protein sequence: CASSLNDPGQAETQYF.

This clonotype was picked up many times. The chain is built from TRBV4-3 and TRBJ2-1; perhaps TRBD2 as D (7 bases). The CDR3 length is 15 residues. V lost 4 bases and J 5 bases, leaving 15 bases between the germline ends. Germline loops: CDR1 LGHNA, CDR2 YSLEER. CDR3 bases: TGCGCCAGCAGCCTCGGGGGGCGCAACCACAATGAGCAGTTCTTC. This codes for CASSLGGRNHNEQFF.

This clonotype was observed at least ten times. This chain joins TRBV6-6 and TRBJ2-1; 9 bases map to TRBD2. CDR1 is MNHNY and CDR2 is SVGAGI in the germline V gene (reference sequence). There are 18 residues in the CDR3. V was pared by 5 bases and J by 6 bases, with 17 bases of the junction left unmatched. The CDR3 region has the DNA TGTGCCAGCAGTCGGAGTCAAGGCGGGGGGGTATCTCCCAATGAGCAGTTCTTC. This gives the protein CASSRSQGGGVSPNEQFF.